This T cell receptor beta chain comes out of a study of vaccination and CD4 T cells after COVID-19. Study overall: The authors exposed cells to overlapping spike peptides derived from SARS-CoV-2, HCoV-NL63, HCoV-OC43 and HCoV-229E.

On this clonotype: Its antigen is undetermined.

Per the germline V gene, CDR1 is MNHNS and CDR2 is SASEGT. The CDR3 totals 15 residues. Trimming stripped 6 bases from V and 0 bases from J, with 12 bases between. Treatment noted: approximately 11-day PBMC culture with coronavirus spike peptide pools or control peptides (ViraFEST assay). Peptide-pool expansion of antigen-specific T cells preceded TCR sequencing in ViraFEST. Oncomine TCR Beta short-read sequencing was applied to DNA from cultured CD4+ T cells. TCRdb re-analysed the PCR reads in MiXCR, keeping a single row per CDR3 protein. The sample records fewer than 20,000 distinct CDR3 sequences, about half being singletons.

The source is a human donor who had recovered from COVID-19. The specimen was CD4+ T cells from blood, cultured in vitro. The chain joins TRBV6-1 to TRBJ1-5; D not resolved. CDR3 residues: CASRKGEYSNQPQHF. CDR3 nucleotide sequence: TGTGCCAGCAGAAAAGGAGAATATAGCAATCAGCCCCAGCATTTT.